These 30 T cell receptor beta chains came from one sample sequenced in a study of shared clonotypes between healthy human individuals (dated by TCRdb to 2020 to 2022). Library construction relied on the immunoSEQ multiplex PCR assay. TCRdb retrieved this table from immuneACCESS and kept in-frame rearrangements only. Not all clones are present; in checked studies, unresolved V genes account for under half, and no reason is known for the remainder. The sample table records over a million clones; roughly 95% of these occur just once. The ten largest account for approximately 1.1% of the sample. The sample comprised naive CD4+ T cells sorted from blood. The intended sense of this specimen's cell subset or site label: CD45RA+ positively selected. The source is a man under 40 in good health.

J is TRBJ2-2 and V is TRBV5-1; 9 nucleotides match TRBD1. This CDR3 contains 15 residues. Germline values: CDR1 SGHRS, CDR2 YFSETQ. The V segment lost 0 bases and the J segment 5 bases; nucleotides outside the gene matches: 2. Here the CDR3 reads CASSLVGTGTGELFF. CDR3 DNA: TGCGCCAGCAGCTTGGTCGGGACAGGGACCGGGGAGCTGTTTTTT.

For this clone: Other DNA sequences from this sample encode an identical CDR3 as well. The rearrangement links TRBV11-2 to TRBJ2-7; 8 nucleotides line up with TRBD2. V shed 4 bases, J shed 3 bases, and the junction held 2 bases outside the gene matches. The CDR3 spans 13 residues. Per germline, CDR1 SGHAT and CDR2 FQNNGV. The CDR3 region has the DNA TGTGCCAGCAGCTCCGGGACTAGCTACGAGCAGTACTTC. Its translation: CASSSGTSYEQYF.

This chain links TRBV4-1 with TRBJ2-7; the D gene is possibly TRBD1 (7 bases). The CDR3 sequence is 15 residues long. V lost 4 bases, J lost 1 base, and 14 bases lay in between. The germline V gene has CDR1 MGHRA and CDR2 YSYEKL. The DNA for the CDR3 is TGCGCCAGCAGCCTTGAGGGGGGACAGTCCTACGAGCAGTACTTC. Translated: CASSLEGGQSYEQYF.

This CDR3 is CASSMGQNRRSYNEQFF. The CDR3 DNA follows: TGTGCCAGCAGCATGGGACAGAACAGAAGATCCTACAATGAGCAGTTCTTC. This sequence joins TRBV11-2 and TRBJ2-1; 7 bases line up with TRBD1. Germline CDR1 is SGHAT and CDR2 is FQNNGV. The CDR3 runs 17 residues. V was pared by 5 bases and J by 1 base, with 11 bases of the junction left unmatched.

This sequence joins TRBV15 and TRBJ2-1; no clear D gene. Germline V gene data show CDR1 as LNHNV and CDR2 as YYDKDF (reference sequence). The V and J ends lost 5 bases and 4 bases respectively, with 3 bases between them. The CDR3 totals 11 residues. CDR3 sequence reads: CATSAYNEQFF. The CDR3 DNA follows: TGTGCCACCAGCGCTTACAATGAGCAGTTCTTC.

This clone came up once. V and J are TRBV15 and TRBJ2-7; the D gene is possibly TRBD2 (6 bases). With 3 bases removed from V and 3 bases from J, the gap between germline ends came to 12 bases. Germline CDR1 is LNHNV and CDR2 is YYDKDF (reference sequence). This CDR3 is 14 amino acids long. CDR3 protein: CATSSGGSYYEQYF. The DNA of the CDR3 is TGTGCCACCAGCAGCGGGGGATCCTACTACGAGCAGTACTTC.

V usage is TRBV6-5 and J usage is TRBJ2-7; D may be TRBD1 (5 bases). This CDR3 has 13 amino acids. V dropped 5 bases and J dropped 6 bases, with 14 bases sitting between them. Germline V gene lookup returns CDR1 MNHEY and CDR2 SVGAGI. The CDR3 loop reads CASSPRTRREQYF. The CDR3 coding sequence is TGTGCCAGCAGTCCAAGGACAAGACGCGAGCAGTACTTC.

The gene calls are TRBV9 and TRBJ1-4, with D unclear. CDR3 length: 13 residues. The V gene's germline CDR1 is SGDLS and CDR2 YYNGEE. V was pared by 0 bases and J by 8 bases, with 8 bases between. The CDR3 protein is CASSVGVWEKLFF. CDR3 nucleotide sequence: TGTGCCAGCAGCGTAGGGGTCTGGGAAAAACTGTTTTTT.

This clone was observed a single time. The chain uses TRBV29-1 and TRBJ2-6; D remains ambiguous. The V gene lost 7 bases and the J gene lost 1 base, with 8 bases spanning the gap. In germline, CDR1 is SQVTM, CDR2 ANQGSEA. The CDR3 spans 13 residues. The CDR3 coding sequence is TGCAGCGGATTGGTTTCTGGGGCCAACGTCCTGACTTTC. Its protein product is CSGLVSGANVLTF.

The chain has TRBV7-3 and TRBJ1-5; unclear D gene. Trimming removed 4 bases from V and 7 bases from J, with 11 bases in between. Germline V gene sequence: CDR1 SGHTA, CDR2 FQGTGA. CDR3 length: 13 amino acids. The CDR3: CASSSGVSQPQHF. CDR3 nucleotide sequence: TGTGCCAGCAGCTCCGGGGTGAGCCAGCCCCAGCATTTT.

This rearrangement joins TRBV30 to TRBJ2-3; D tentatively reads TRBD1 or TRBD2 (5 bases each). The germline V gene has CDR1 GTSNPN and CDR2 SVGIG (reference sequence). The germline V and J ends were trimmed by 3 bases and 8 bases, with 15 bases remaining between them. This CDR3 region has 13 residues. CDR3 region: CAWSSGYQGTQYF. For the CDR3, the DNA is TGTGCCTGGAGCTCGGGATACCAGGGTACGCAGTATTTT.

This chain joins TRBV11-3 and TRBJ2-2, with a possible D match to TRBD1 (6 bases). V was clipped by 5 bases and J by 2 bases, with 24 bases between them. CDR3 length equals 19 residues. Germline assignment: CDR1 SGHNT and CDR2 YENEEA. The chain's CDR3 is CASSPHPVGQGINTGELFF. The CDR3 DNA is TGTGCCAGCAGCCCCCACCCTGTGGGACAAGGGATTAACACCGGGGAGCTGTTTTTT.

The rearrangement links TRBV18 to TRBJ2-4, with 9 bases identical to TRBD2. J gave up 6 bases and V 5 bases, and 8 bases lay outside the gene matches. CDR1 is KGHSH, CDR2 LQKENI, per germline. This CDR3 comprises 15 residues. In nucleotides, the CDR3 is TGTGCCAGCTCAAGTAGCGGGGGCGCTGGAAACATTCAGTACTTC. This encodes CASSSSGGAGNIQYF.

Here the CDR3 reads CASSFNRDMNTEAFF. The CDR3 nucleotides are TGTGCCAGCAGCTTCAACAGAGACATGAACACTGAAGCTTTCTTT. V is TRBV5-4 and J is TRBJ1-1, with unresolved D. Germline V gene sequence: CDR1 SGHNT, CDR2 YYREEE (reference sequence). There are 15 residues in the CDR3. V lost 2 bases and J lost 0, with 11 bases in between.

J is TRBJ1-1 and V is TRBV5-8; D unclear. The CDR3 sequence is 12 residues long. The germline CDR1 and CDR2 sequences are SGHTS and YDEGEE. Trimming took 0 bases from V and 10 from J, leaving 10 bases between them. The DNA for the CDR3 is TGTGCCAGCAGCTTGGTCCTGGCGGGAGCTTTCTTT. It specifies CASSLVLAGAFF.

V usage is TRBV19 and J usage is TRBJ2-7, with 8 bases aligning to TRBD1. V dropped 9 bases and J dropped 2; count of bases not matched to a gene: 15. Germline V lookup: CDR1 LNHDA, CDR2 SQIVND (reference sequence). This CDR3 spans 16 amino acids. CDR3 in amino acids: CASTSSVNRGAYEQYF. In DNA form, the CDR3 reads TGTGCCAGCACCTCCAGTGTGAACAGGGGGGCCTACGAGCAGTACTTC. Based on the CDR3 plus reference TRBV19 and TRBJ2-7, the full variable domain is DGGITQSPKYLFRKEGQNVTLSCEQNLNHDAMYWYRQDPGQGLRLIYYSQIVNDFQKGDIAEGYSVSREKKESFPLTVTSAQKNPTAFYLCASTSSVNRGAYEQYFGPGTRLTVT.

The gene calls are TRBV29-1 and TRBJ2-3, with D perhaps TRBD2 (5 bases). Germline CDR1 reads SQVTM; CDR2 reads ANQGSEA. The ends were cut back, 3 bases at V and 3 bases at J, with 13 bases in the middle. This CDR3 region has 14 residues. The chain's CDR3 is CSVEADLATDTQYF. The CDR3 DNA is TGCAGCGTTGAGGCCGATCTAGCTACAGATACGCAGTATTTT.

The V call is TRBV5-6, the J call TRBJ1-1; 9 bases agree with TRBD1. CDR1 is SGHDT, CDR2 YYEEEE, per germline. The ends lost 3 bases at V and 4 bases at J; junction bases unmatched: 1. CDR3 length equals 13 residues. The chain's CDR3 is CASSWTGATEAFF. The CDR3 DNA reads as TGTGCCAGCAGCTGGACAGGGGCCACTGAAGCTTTCTTT.

The chain links TRBV7-2 to TRBJ1-1; D not resolved. Trimming pared 5 bases from V and 1 base from J, leaving 8 bases between. Germline lookup yields CDR1 SGHTA and CDR2 FQGNSA. This CDR3 has 13 residues. The CDR3 nucleotides are TGTGCCAGCAGCGCCCTTTGGAACACTGAAGCTTTCTTT. Amino acids: CASSALWNTEAFF.

This chain uses TRBV4-1 with TRBJ2-1, with D uncertain. This CDR3 region has 17 residues. Germline V gives CDR1 MGHRA, CDR2 YSYEKL. The V end was cut by 0 bases, the J end by 5 bases, with 17 bases between. The chain's CDR3 is CASSQDHDRRPNNEQFF. The CDR3 bases are TGCGCCAGCAGCCAAGATCACGACCGTCGGCCCAACAATGAGCAGTTCTTC.

In the case of this clone: Other DNA sequences within the sample encode an identical CDR3. This rearrangement joins TRBV27 to TRBJ2-1; D is undetermined. V dropped 8 bases and J dropped 2 bases, with 10 bases sitting between them. The CDR3 length is 13 residues. The germline CDR1 and CDR2 sequences are MNHEY and SMNVEV (reference sequence). CDR3 in amino acids: CASSPPPYNEQFF. For the CDR3, the DNA is TGTGCCAGCTCACCTCCTCCCTACAATGAGCAGTTCTTC.

As concerns this clone: The sample has other DNA sequences that encode this CDR3 too. This chain connects TRBV18 to TRBJ2-7; 8 bases map to TRBD2. Losses at the gene ends were 1 base for V and 4 bases for J; bases not matched to a gene: 6. The germline V gene has CDR1 KGHSH and CDR2 LQKENI. The CDR3 consists of 15 residues. The CDR3 loop reads CASSPLAGGSYEQYF. In nucleotides, the CDR3 is TGTGCCAGCTCACCACTGGCGGGGGGCTCATACGAGCAGTACTTC. The whole variable domain, filled in from reference TRBV18 and TRBJ2-7, reads NAGVMQNPRHLVRRRGQEARLRCSPMKGHSHVYWYRQLPEEGLKFMVYLQKENIIDESGMPKERFSAEFPKEGPSILRIQQVVRGDSAAYFCASSPLAGGSYEQYFGPGTRLTVT.

The chain links TRBV27 to TRBJ2-3; D is perhaps TRBD1 (6 bases). V lost 2 bases and J 8 bases, leaving 11 bases between the germline ends. The germline CDR1 and CDR2 sequences are MNHEY and SMNVEV (reference sequence). The length of the CDR3 is 13 residues. The CDR3 is CASSLTGWGTQYF. CDR3 DNA sequence: TGTGCCAGCAGTTTAACAGGGTGGGGTACGCAGTATTTT.

The chain combines TRBV10-3 with TRBJ1-2; possible D gene TRBD1, 5 bases. CDR1 and CDR2 from the germline V gene are ENHRY and SYGVKD. The CDR3 contains 13 residues. V lost 6 bases and J 3 bases, leaving 11 bases between the germline ends. The CDR3: CAISVQGDYGYTF. CDR3 coding DNA: TGTGCCATCAGCGTCCAGGGAGACTATGGCTACACCTTC.

The chain is built from TRBV5-6 and TRBJ2-1, with 7 positions matching TRBD1. The germline V gene encodes CDR1 SGHDT and CDR2 YYEEEE. V was clipped by 4 bases and J by 8 bases; unmatched bases: 12. The CDR3 is 15 amino acids. The CDR3 region has the DNA TGTGCCAGCAGCCTGAAGTCAGGGGGATTTGATGAGCAGTTCTTC. Translating gives CASSLKSGGFDEQFF.

The chain is built from TRBV10-1 and TRBJ1-4; D call uncertain. Per germline, CDR1 WNHNN and CDR2 SYGVQD (reference sequence). The ends were cut back, 2 bases at V and 2 bases at J, with 6 bases in the middle. The CDR3 has 14 amino acids. CDR3 in DNA: TGCGCCAGCAGTGAGGGATCCACTAATGAAAAACTGTTTTTT. Encoded protein: CASSEGSTNEKLFF.

This chain links TRBV4-1 with TRBJ2-1; 9 bases match TRBD2. The CDR3 sequence is 18 residues long. Trimming took 3 bases from V and 3 from J; bases not matched to a gene: 12. CDR1 is MGHRA, CDR2 YSYEKL, per germline. This CDR3 reads CASSHPTSGLERYNEQFF. The CDR3 nucleotides are TGCGCCAGCAGCCACCCCACTAGCGGGCTTGAACGCTACAATGAGCAGTTCTTC.

V and J are TRBV6-5 and TRBJ2-2, with 7 bases identical to TRBD2. V lost 7 bases, J lost 0 bases, and 5 bases stayed unmatched. This CDR3 has 15 amino acids. Germline CDR1 is MNHEY and CDR2 is SVGAGI. The CDR3 DNA sequence: TGTGCCAGCAAGATACTAGCGCCGAACACCGGGGAGCTGTTTTTT. It specifies CASKILAPNTGELFF.

V usage is TRBV9 and J usage is TRBJ2-1; 11 nucleotides align to TRBD2. The CDR3 runs 14 residues. V shed 2 bases and J 6 bases; nucleotides not matched to a gene: 1. Germline values: CDR1 SGDLS, CDR2 YYNGEE. The CDR3 DNA reads TGTGCCAGCAGCGTCCTAGCGGGGGGCAATGAGCAGTTCTTC. It is translated as CASSVLAGGNEQFF.

This clone has only one observation. The rearrangement uses TRBV29-1 and TRBJ2-1, with TRBD2 matching 9 bases. The CDR3 loop spans 15 amino acids. From germline, CDR1 is SQVTM and CDR2 ANQGSEA. V was pared by 5 bases and J by 2 bases, with 7 bases of the junction left unmatched. This CDR3 is CSVNGLAQTYNEQFF. The CDR3 region has the DNA TGCAGCGTTAATGGACTAGCGCAGACCTACAATGAGCAGTTCTTC.